Listed below are T cell receptor beta chains from one sample, sequenced in a study of cytomegalovirus exposure and HLA in healthy donors. TCRdb's table, derived via immunoSEQ multiplex PCR, lists solely in-frame clones and lacks some. Of 85,000 to 120,000 clones listed, approximately 82% are singletons. The sample was PBMCs. Receptor source: a man aged 40-55 years in good health and CMV-seronegative. The CDR3 runs from the conserved cysteine through the conserved F or W. Fields, in order: D gene, clone size, CDR3 length, J gene, V gene, CDR3 DNA, CDR3 protein. A D gene is named only where the DNA matches it firmly. Rows may omit the clone size; those that give it use once, few, many or a size class.

.	.	13	TRBJ1-6	TRBV14	TGTGCCAGCAGCCAAGTCCCCGATTCACCCCTCCACTTT	CASSQVPDSPLHF
.	few	14	TRBJ2-5	TRBV6-6	TGTGCCAGCAGTTACGAAGGGAGTGGAGAGACCCAGTACTTC	CASSYEGSGETQYF
.	.	17	TRBJ2-2	TRBV6-1	TGTGCCAGCAGTGAGTACTATGGGGGCACGAACACCGGGGAGCTGTTTTTT	CASSEYYGGTNTGELFF
.	.	16	TRBJ2-3	TRBV6-5	TGTGCCAGCAGTTACTCGTCCAATCCGGGTAGAGATACGCAGTATTTT	CASSYSSNPGRDTQYF
.	.	14	TRBJ1-1	TRBV5-1	TGCGCCAGCAGCTTGACGGGCCTAGCAGCCGAAGCTTTCTTT	CASSLTGLAAEAFF
.	.	14	TRBJ2-3	TRBV5-6	TGTGCCAGCAGCTCTTGGTCCATTAGAGATACGCAGTATTTT	CASSSWSIRDTQYF
TRBD2	few	17	TRBJ2-3	TRBV5-1	TGCGCCAGCAGCCGAAACGGACTAGCGTCCCCCACAGATACGCAGTATTTT	CASSRNGLASPTDTQYF
TRBD2	.	15	TRBJ2-1	TRBV5-1	TGCGCCAGCAGGAAAAGCGGGGGGGCCTGGGATGAGCAGTTCTTC	CASRKSGGAWDEQFF
.	few	14	TRBJ1-2	TRBV9	TGTGCCAGCAGCGGGACAAGGGGAGGCTATGGCTACACCTTC	CASSGTRGGYGYTF
.	few	14	TRBJ1-2	TRBV7-8	TGTGCCAGCAGCTTAACGGGGTCCCAGGATGGCTACACCTTC	CASSLTGSQDGYTF
TRBD1	.	15	TRBJ1-3	TRBV2	TGTGCCAGCAGGGCGACAGGGCACTCTGGAAACACCATATATTTT	CASRATGHSGNTIYF
.	.	14	TRBJ2-1	TRBV6-1	TGTGCCAGCAGTGACCGCAGGGGTTACGATGAGCAGTTCTTC	CASSDRRGYDEQFF
TRBD1	once	12	TRBJ2-5	TRBV5-6	TGTGCCAGCAGCGTCACAGGGGGGTCCCAGTACTTC	CASSVTGGSQYF
.	.	14	TRBJ1-5	TRBV5-6	TGTGCCAGCAGCTTCTTTGCAGGTAATCAGCCCCAGCATTTT	CASSFFAGNQPQHF
TRBD1	.	17	TRBJ1-4	TRBV18	TGTGCCAGCTCACTAAATCCCGGGACAGGGTACAATGAAAAACTGTTTTTT	CASSLNPGTGYNEKLFF
TRBD1	few	15	TRBJ1-1	TRBV10-3	TGTGCCATCAGCGCCGGGACAGGCTCAGGGAGTGAAGCTTTCTTT	CAISAGTGSGSEAFF
TRBD1	.	17	TRBJ1-1	TRBV28	TGTGCCAGCAAGTTACCGGGACAGGGGGCCACGGGCACTGAAGCTTTCTTT	CASKLPGQGATGTEAFF
.	.	18	TRBJ2-6	TRBV27	TGTGCCAGCAGCTCCTTGGGGGGAGGTGGCTCTGGGGCCAACGTCCTGACTTTC	CASSSLGGGGSGANVLTF
.	.	13	TRBJ1-5	TRBV6-5	TGTGCCAGCAGTGGCGGGGCTTATCAGCCCCAGCATTTT	CASSGGAYQPQHF
.	.	15	TRBJ2-5	TRBV7-6	TGTGCCAGCAGCAAACGGCAGGGGCGGCGAGAGACCCAGTACTTC	CASSKRQGRRETQYF
TRBD1	.	15	TRBJ2-1	TRBV7-2	TGTGCCAGTAGCTCGTACGGGACAGGTACAAATGAGCAGTTCTTC	CASSSYGTGTNEQFF
TRBD2	.	17	TRBJ2-1	TRBV4-1	TGCGCCAGCAGCCAGGAAGCGGGGTCCTCCTCCTACAATGAGCAGTTCTTC	CASSQEAGSSSYNEQFF
.	.	13	TRBJ1-1	TRBV19	TGTGCCAGTAGTATTTTTCCTGACACTGAAGCTTTCTTT	CASSIFPDTEAFF
.	.	12	TRBJ2-7	TRBV11-2	TGTGCCAGCGGGGCCTCTACCTACGAGCAGTACTTC	CASGASTYEQYF
.	.	15	TRBJ1-2	TRBV27	TGTGCCAGCAAGGAGGCCGGAGGGGGGGCCTATGGCTACACCTTC	CASKEAGGGAYGYTF
TRBD1	.	14	TRBJ1-2	TRBV18	TGTGCCAGCTCACCACTGGACAGGGAGTATGGCTACACCTTC	CASSPLDREYGYTF
TRBD2	.	16	TRBJ2-1	TRBV5-1	TGCGCCAGCAGCAGAAGGACTAGCGGGGGGATCGATGAGCAGTTCTTC	CASSRRTSGGIDEQFF
TRBD1	.	16	TRBJ1-6	TRBV5-1	TGCGCCAGCAGCTCGGATCCGGGACAGGATAATTCACCCCTCCACTTT	CASSSDPGQDNSPLHF
TRBD2	.	19	TRBJ2-2	TRBV7-3	TGTGCCAGCAGCTCCCAGGGGGGACTAGCGGGGGTTGGCACCGGGGAGCTGTTTTTT	CASSSQGGLAGVGTGELFF
.	.	14	TRBJ2-2	TRBV2	TGTGCCAGCAGGGGGACAAGGGGCACCGGGGAGCTGTTTTTT	CASRGTRGTGELFF
TRBD1	.	14	TRBJ1-5	TRBV19	TGTGCCAGTGGTACGACAGGGGCAAGTCAGCCCCAGCATTTT	CASGTTGASQPQHF
.	.	15	TRBJ2-7	TRBV6-1	TGTGCCAGCAGTGCTATTGGAGCGAGCTCCTACGAGCAGTACTTC	CASSAIGASSYEQYF
TRBD2	.	16	TRBJ2-3	TRBV27	TGTGCCAGCAGTTTAGCCGGGACTAGCGGGCGTTTGATGCAGTATTTT	CASSLAGTSGRLMQYF
.	.	13	TRBJ2-5	TRBV10-3	TGTGCCATCTCGGAGGGGGCCCAAGAGACCCAGTACTTC	CAISEGAQETQYF
.	.	14	TRBJ2-5	TRBV5-4	TGTGCCAGCAGCTCTTCACAGGGGATACGGGAGCAGTACTTC	CASSSSQGIREQYF
TRBD1	.	13	TRBJ2-3	TRBV19	TGTGCCAGTAGCCAGACAGGGTCGGATACGCAGTATTTT	CASSQTGSDTQYF
TRBD1	.	14	TRBJ1-2	TRBV6-5	TGTGCCAGCAGTTACTCCGGGACAGGGGTTGGCTACACCTTC	CASSYSGTGVGYTF
.	few	15	TRBJ1-2	TRBV7-8	TGTGCCAGCAGCTCCACTGGGACATCCCATCTGGGCTACACCTTC	CASSSTGTSHLGYTF
.	.	15	TRBJ2-1	TRBV11-2	TGTGCCAGCAGCTTAGAGTGGGGCGATTACAATGAGCAGTTCTTC	CASSLEWGDYNEQFF
TRBD1	.	17	TRBJ1-3	TRBV18	TGTGCCAGCTCACCACTCCAAGGGACAGCCTCTGGAAACACCATATATTTT	CASSPLQGTASGNTIYF
TRBD1	.	17	TRBJ2-6	TRBV2	TGTGCCAGCAGCCCGACAGGGGATTCCTCTGGGGCCAACGTCCTGACTTTC	CASSPTGDSSGANVLTF
.	once	15	TRBJ1-1	TRBV11-2	TGTGCCAGCAGAAGTCTGGGGGCGCTGGGCACTGAAGCTTTCTTT	CASRSLGALGTEAFF
.	.	17	TRBJ2-2	TRBV6-1	TGTGCCAGCAGTGCGGATCGACCCAGGGGGAACACCGGGGAGCTGTTTTTT	CASSADRPRGNTGELFF
.	few	15	TRBJ1-1	TRBV2	TGTGCCAGCATTCGAGACATACTTGGGAACACTGAAGCTTTCTTT	CASIRDILGNTEAFF
TRBD1	.	13	TRBJ1-1	TRBV29-1	TGCAGCGTTATGGGACAGGGCGGCACTGAAGCTTTCTTT	CSVMGQGGTEAFF
.	.	11	TRBJ2-1	TRBV7-8	TGTGCCAGCAGCCCCCGAGCTGAGCAGTTCTTC	CASSPRAEQFF
TRBD1	.	15	TRBJ1-2	TRBV7-8	TGTGCCAGCAGCTTAGAGGGGGCGTTCGACTATGGCTACACCTTC	CASSLEGAFDYGYTF
TRBD1	few	15	TRBJ1-1	TRBV5-4	TGTGCCAGCAGCTTGGAATCGGGACAGGGGTGTGAAGCTTTCTTT	CASSLESGQGCEAFF